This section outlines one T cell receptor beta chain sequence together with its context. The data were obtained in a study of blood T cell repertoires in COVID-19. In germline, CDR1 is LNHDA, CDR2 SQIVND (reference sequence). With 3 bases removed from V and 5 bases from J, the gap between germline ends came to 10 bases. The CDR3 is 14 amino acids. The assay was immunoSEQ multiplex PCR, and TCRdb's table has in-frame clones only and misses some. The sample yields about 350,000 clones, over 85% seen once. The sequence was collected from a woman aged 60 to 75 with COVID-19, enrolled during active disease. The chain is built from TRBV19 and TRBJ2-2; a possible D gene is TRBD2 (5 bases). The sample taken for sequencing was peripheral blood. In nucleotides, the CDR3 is TGTGCCAGTAGTATGCTCGGGGTGACCGGGGAGCTGTTTTTT. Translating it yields CASSMLGVTGELFF.